These 8 T cell receptor beta chains share one sample of origin, sequenced in a study of T cells in tuberculosis. After thawing and overnight rest, PBMC were stained with GMM-loaded CD1B tetramer, viability dye and anti-CD3 for sorting. CD1B tetramers were loaded with Rhodococcus equi-derived C32 glucose monomycolate. The assay was immunoSEQ multiplex PCR, and TCRdb's table has in-frame clones only and misses some. Altogether more than 70,000 clones are present, about nine tenths being singletons, with the ten largest covering about 1.9%. Sample: CD1b-GMM tetramer-negative cells sorted from PBMCs. The receptor set was obtained from an adult woman with latent tuberculosis.

This chain uses TRBV2 with TRBJ2-2; weak D call: TRBD2 (5 bases). The CDR3 runs to 15 residues. CDR1 and CDR2 (germline): SNHLY, FYNNEI. Trimming pared 5 bases from V and 0 bases from J, leaving 10 bases between. CDR3 amino acids: CASSTSGTNTGELFF. In DNA form, the CDR3 reads TGTGCCAGCAGTACGTCCGGGACGAACACCGGGGAGCTGTTTTTT.

The chain uses TRBV28 and TRBJ1-5, with D unresolved. Germline CDR1 is MDHEN and CDR2 is SYDVKM. The CDR3 runs to 12 residues. V gave up 11 bases and J gave up 4 bases, with 12 bases separating them. As DNA, the CDR3 is TGTGCCCATGGTGAGGGTAATCAGCCCCAGCATTTT. Protein sequence: CAHGEGNQPQHF.

The chain combines TRBV6-6 with TRBJ1-5, with D hard to call. Trimming pared 6 bases from V and 7 bases from J, leaving 16 bases between. The germline CDR1 and CDR2 sequences are MNHNY and SVGAGI (reference sequence). The CDR3 covers 14 residues. This CDR3 reads CASSPPASGQPQHF. The CDR3 bases are TGTGCCAGCAGCCCCCCCGCCTCGGGGCAGCCCCAGCATTTT.

J is TRBJ1-5 and V is TRBV12-5, with 8 bases that match TRBD1. CDR1 and CDR2 from the germline V gene are LGHNT and FRNRAP. V shed 1 base, J shed 2 bases, and the junction held 7 bases outside the gene matches. This CDR3 has 17 amino acids. The CDR3 DNA follows: TGTGCTAGTGGTTTGGGGTCAGGGGGCCTTGGCAATCAGCCCCAGCATTTT. Translated: CASGLGSGGLGNQPQHF.

The J gene is TRBJ1-4, the V gene TRBV14; D perhaps matches TRBD1 (5 bases). The germline CDR1 and CDR2 sequences are SGHDN and FVKESK. V gave up 4 bases and J gave up 8 bases, with 17 bases separating them. This CDR3 has 15 residues. The CDR3 spells CASSPTRGTGEKLFF. In DNA form, the CDR3 reads TGTGCCAGCAGCCCTACCCGGGGGACCGGGGAAAAACTGTTTTTT.

The chain has TRBV7-2 and TRBJ2-5; 8 positions agree with TRBD1. The V gene end was trimmed by 1 base and the J gene end by 12 bases; junction bases not matched to a gene: 10. Germline CDR1 reads SGHTA; CDR2 reads FQGNSA. The CDR3 extends over 14 amino acids. CDR3 nucleotide sequence: TGTGCCAGCAGCTTAGATTCTCCGGGACAGGTGGAGTACTTC. Its protein is CASSLDSPGQVEYF.

This clone was picked up one time. The chain uses TRBV5-6 and TRBJ2-3, with a possible D match to TRBD2 (7 bases). Germline values: CDR1 SGHDT, CDR2 YYEEEE. V was cut by 1 base and J by 6 bases, with 18 bases left in between. This CDR3 is 16 amino acids long. In nucleotides, the CDR3 is TGTGCCAGCAGCTTGCGGGTGGGGGGGCCGGCGGATACGCAGTATTTT. Its translation: CASSLRVGGPADTQYF.

The genes are TRBV5-1 and TRBJ1-3; no reliable D call. V lost 4 bases and J 4 bases, leaving 12 bases between the germline ends. CDR1 and CDR2 from the germline V gene are SGHRS and YFSETQ. This CDR3 comprises 14 residues. CDR3 loop: CASSTGEAGNTIYF. The DNA of the CDR3 is TGCGCCAGCAGCACCGGCGAGGCCGGAAACACCATATATTTT. The variable domain in full, completed from reference TRBV5-1 and TRBJ1-3, reads KAGVTQTPRYLIKTRGQQVTLSCSPISGHRSVSWYQQTPGQGLQFLFEYFSETQRNKGNFPGRFSGRQFSNSRSEMNVSTLELGDSALYLCASSTGEAGNTIYFGEGSWLTVV.